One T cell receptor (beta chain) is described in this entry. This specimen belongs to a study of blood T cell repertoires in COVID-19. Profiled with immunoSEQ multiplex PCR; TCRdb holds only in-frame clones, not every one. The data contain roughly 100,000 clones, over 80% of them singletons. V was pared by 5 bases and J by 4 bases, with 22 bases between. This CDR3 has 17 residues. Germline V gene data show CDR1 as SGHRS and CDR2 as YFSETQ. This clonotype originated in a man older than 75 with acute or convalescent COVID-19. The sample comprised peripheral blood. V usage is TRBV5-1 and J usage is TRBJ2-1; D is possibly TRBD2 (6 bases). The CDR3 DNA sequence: TGCGCCAGCAGGATAGAGCATGAGGGAGGCTCATACAATGAGCAGTTCTTC. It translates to CASRIEHEGGSYNEQFF.